What follows are 32 T cell receptor beta chains derived from one specimen sequenced in a study of immune cell composition in non-small cell lung cancer. Normal lung was sampled as far from the tumour as possible, at least 3 cm. TCRdb's table, derived via immunoSEQ multiplex PCR, lists solely in-frame clones and lacks some. Here the sample spans around 2,000 clones, around 75% being singletons. Sequencing was done on a sample of non-adjacent lung tissue. The source is a human donor with non-small cell lung cancer.

V gene TRBV9 combines with J gene TRBJ2-1; 13 bases map to TRBD2. The CDR3 is 17 amino acids. Germline V gene sequence: CDR1 SGDLS, CDR2 YYNGEE. The ends lost 2 bases at V and 0 bases at J; junction bases unmatched: 2. This chain's CDR3 is CASSVGLAGDSYNEQFF. The CDR3, as DNA: TGTGCCAGCAGCGTCGGACTAGCGGGAGACTCCTACAATGAGCAGTTCTTC.

The V call is TRBV5-4, the J call TRBJ2-7, with a weak D call TRBD1 (5 bases). The V end was cut by 3 bases, the J end by 6 bases, with 25 bases between. CDR1 and CDR2 (germline): SGHNT, YYREEE (reference sequence). The CDR3 extends over 17 amino acids. The CDR3 is CASSSEASLGLGGEQYF. For the CDR3, the DNA is TGTGCCAGCAGCTCAGAAGCGAGTCTGGGGCTTGGCGGCGAGCAGTACTTC.

This chain uses TRBV7-3 with TRBJ2-1; possible D gene TRBD1, 5 bases. Germline values: CDR1 SGHTA, CDR2 FQGTGA. V lost 5 bases and J lost 6, with 14 bases in between. There are 14 residues in the CDR3. CDR3 sequence: CASSHINRRNEQFF. In DNA form, the CDR3 reads TGTGCCAGCAGCCATATTAACAGGCGCAATGAGCAGTTCTTC.

Written as DNA, the CDR3 is TGTGCCAGCAAAAGGCGGCTAGCTGGGACAGATACGCAGTATTTT. Its protein is CASKRRLAGTDTQYF. V usage is TRBV19 and J usage is TRBJ2-3; possibly TRBD2 for D (5 bases). The V end was cut by 9 bases, the J end by 3 bases, with 19 bases between. Germline CDR1 and CDR2: LNHDA and SQIVND (reference sequence). This CDR3 is 15 amino acids long.

V is TRBV27 and J is TRBJ1-5, with 10 bases aligning to TRBD1. CDR1 and CDR2 (germline): MNHEY, SMNVEV (reference sequence). CDR3 length: 14 residues. J gave up 2 bases and V 6 bases, and 1 base lay outside the gene matches. CDR3 in amino acids: CASRTGGGNQPQHF. For the CDR3, the DNA is TGTGCCAGCAGGACAGGGGGCGGCAATCAGCCCCAGCATTTT.

V gene TRBV7-2 combines with J gene TRBJ2-5, with 9 bases identical to TRBD2. Germline V lookup: CDR1 SGHTA, CDR2 FQGNSA. Trimming cost V 4 bases and J 5 bases; bases outside gene matches: 8. CDR3 length equals 15 residues. This CDR3 is CASSSVAGEGETQYF. The DNA of the CDR3 is TGTGCCAGCAGCTCTGTAGCGGGGGAGGGTGAGACCCAGTACTTC.

The chain has TRBV9 and TRBJ1-1; 7 nucleotides match TRBD1. The junction had 7 bases not matched to a gene; V was cut back by 0 bases and J by 11 bases. The CDR3 has 13 residues. Per germline, CDR1 SGDLS and CDR2 YYNGEE. CDR3 bases: TGTGCCAGCAGCGTAGTAGGGGGCTCTAGGGCTTTCTTT. This translates into CASSVVGGSRAFF.

V is TRBV27 and J is TRBJ2-3; D is unclear. Germline CDR1 reads MNHEY; CDR2 reads SMNVEV (reference sequence). The V end lost 3 bases, the J end lost 1 base, and 11 bases lay between the germline ends. There are 15 residues in the CDR3. CDR3 protein: CASSFLVAGTDTQYF. The CDR3 coding sequence is TGTGCCAGCAGTTTTTTGGTCGCGGGCACAGATACGCAGTATTTT.

The V call is TRBV11-3, the J call TRBJ2-3; 10 nucleotides match TRBD2. Germline CDR1 and CDR2: SGHNT and YENEEA. The CDR3 length is 16 residues. The V and J ends lost 1 base and 2 bases, in that order; junction bases with no gene match: 3. Here the CDR3 reads CASSLGLAGDTDTQYF. CDR3 DNA: TGTGCCAGCAGCTTAGGGCTAGCGGGAGACACAGATACGCAGTATTTT.

This sequence joins TRBV28 and TRBJ2-7, with D perhaps TRBD1 (5 bases). The V end lost 8 bases, the J end lost 4 bases, and 6 bases lay between the germline ends. The germline CDR1 and CDR2 sequences are MDHEN and SYDVKM. The CDR3 has 10 amino acids. The CDR3 DNA reads TGTGCCAGCGGGGCGTACGAGCAGTACTTC. Residues: CASGAYEQYF.

The chain has TRBV5-5 and TRBJ2-2; D remains ambiguous. CDR3 length: 15 residues. CDR1 and CDR2 (germline): SGHKS, YYEKEE (reference sequence). V shed 4 bases and J shed 6 bases, with 16 bases lying between them. The CDR3 sequence is CASSPEASSAGELFF. The CDR3 bases are TGTGCCAGCAGCCCCGAGGCTAGTTCGGCCGGGGAGCTGTTTTTT.

The chain recombines TRBV5-6 with TRBJ1-1; weak D call: TRBD1 (5 bases). V was shortened by 0 bases and J by 4 bases, with 16 bases between the two germline ends. The CDR3 covers 16 residues. Germline-derived CDR1 and CDR2 are SGHDT and YYEEEE. As DNA, the CDR3 is TGTGCCAGCAGCTTGGATCCCGGCAGGGCGAGCACTGAAGCTTTCTTT. Its translation is CASSLDPGRASTEAFF.

The V call is TRBV7-2, the J call TRBJ2-3; a weak D match, TRBD2 (6 bases). The CDR3 runs 15 residues. Germline V CDR1 and CDR2: SGHTA, FQGNSA. Trimming took off 6 bases at V and 2 bases at J, with 15 bases between the two ends. CDR3 in DNA: TGTGCCAGCAGTATACTAGGGGAGGACACAGATACGCAGTATTTT. Translation gives CASSILGEDTDTQYF. Based on the CDR3 plus reference TRBV7-2 and TRBJ2-3, the full variable domain is GAGVSQSPSNKVTEKGKDVELRCDPISGHTALYWYRQSLGQGLEFLIYFQGNSAPDKSGLPSDRFSAERTGGSVSTLTIQRTQQEDSAVYLCASSILGEDTDTQYFGPGTRLTVL.

This clone was detected a few times. The rearrangement joins TRBV6-6 to TRBJ2-5; D is undetermined. V shed 6 bases and J shed 3 bases, with 14 bases lying between them. The CDR3 length is 14 residues. Germline CDR1 and CDR2: MNHNY and SVGAGI (reference sequence). As DNA, the CDR3 is TGTGCCAGCAGGCCTGGTGGCAGTAAAGAGACCCAGTACTTC. Translating it yields CASRPGGSKETQYF.

CDR3 DNA sequence: TGTGCCAGTGGGAGGGGGGATACTGAAGCTTTCTTT. It yields the protein CASGRGDTEAFF. The chain links TRBV19 to TRBJ1-1; D possibly corresponds to TRBD1 (6 bases). Deletions cut 8 bases from V and 5 bases from J, with 12 bases between. The germline CDR1 and CDR2 sequences are LNHDA and SQIVND (reference sequence). CDR3 size: 12 residues. The full variable domain, completed using reference TRBV19 and TRBJ1-1, is DGGITQSPKYLFRKEGQNVTLSCEQNLNHDAMYWYRQDPGQGLRLIYYSQIVNDFQKGDIAEGYSVSREKKESFPLTVTSAQKNPTAFYLCASGRGDTEAFFGQGTRLTVV.

This clone has only one observation. The chain is built from TRBV21-1 and TRBJ2-7; the table's D call, TRBD2, has no DNA check behind it. TRBV21-1 is flagged as a pseudogene. This CDR3 has 13 amino acids. The CDR3 nucleotides read TGTGCCATTAGGGGGGGTAACTCCTACGAGCAGTACTTC. This encodes CAIRGGNSYEQYF.

V and J are TRBV6-4 and TRBJ2-3, with 8 bases lining up with TRBD1. V lost 0 bases and J lost 2; bases outside the gene matches: 7. Germline CDR1 reads MRHNA; CDR2 reads SNTAGT. The CDR3 sequence is 17 residues long. DNA for the CDR3: TGTGCCAGCAGTGACTCCGGACAGGGTAGGGCCACAGATACGCAGTATTTT. This gives the protein CASSDSGQGRATDTQYF.

This chain uses TRBV27 with TRBJ1-3, with 7 positions matching TRBD1. Germline trimming cut 0 bases from V and 0 bases from J; bases unmatched to any gene: 23. This CDR3 spans 23 amino acids. CDR1 MNHEY and CDR2 SMNVEV come from the germline V gene (reference sequence). The CDR3, as DNA: TGTGCCAGCAGTTTATCGCGCAATTGGATAAACCCCCCAGGGGGGAACTCTGGAAACACCATATATTTT. Translating gives CASSLSRNWINPPGGNSGNTIYF.

This chain joins TRBV28 and TRBJ2-1, with 8 bases that match TRBD1. Germline CDR1 MDHEN, CDR2 SYDVKM. The J segment lost 1 base and the V segment lost 5 bases, leaving 7 bases of the junction unmatched. The CDR3 extends over 16 amino acids. The CDR3 reads CASSTPTGGSYNEQFF. The DNA of the CDR3 is TGTGCCAGCAGTACCCCAACAGGGGGTTCCTACAATGAGCAGTTCTTC.

This chain joins TRBV11-2 and TRBJ2-7; TRBD1 matches 7 bases. This CDR3 has 13 amino acids. Germline V gives CDR1 SGHAT, CDR2 FQNNGV. Trimming removed 5 bases from V and 3 bases from J; junction bases left unmatched: 4. CDR3 DNA sequence: TGTGCCAGCAGCCCCGGGACAGTCTACGAGCAGTACTTC. Its translation is CASSPGTVYEQYF.

J is TRBJ2-5 and V is TRBV11-2, with D maybe TRBD1 (6 bases). Trimming shortened V by 2 bases and J by 11 bases, and 18 bases separated the two germline ends. The CDR3 runs 14 residues. CDR1 and CDR2 from the germline V gene are SGHAT and FQNNGV. The CDR3 DNA sequence: TGTGCCAGCAGCTTACGGGACACCAATGGAGAGCAGTACTTC. Amino acid sequence: CASSLRDTNGEQYF.

V is TRBV29-1 and J is TRBJ1-1, with D unresolved. Germline V gives CDR1 SQVTM, CDR2 ANQGSEA. Trimming removed 0 bases at V and 1 base at J, with 12 bases between. CDR3 length: 15 amino acids. CDR3 nucleotide sequence: TGCAGCGTTGAAGAAAGTTCCCGCAGGAACACTGAAGCTTTCTTT. It codes for CSVEESSRRNTEAFF.

The chain recombines TRBV15 with TRBJ2-3; no clear D gene. The germline V and J ends were trimmed by 0 bases and 4 bases, with 5 bases remaining between them. The CDR3 sequence is 13 residues long. Germline loops: CDR1 LNHNV, CDR2 YYDKDF (reference sequence). The CDR3 coding sequence is TGTGCCACCAGCAGAGATGTCGCAGATACGCAGTATTTT. Its protein product is CATSRDVADTQYF.

V gene TRBV7-2 combines with J gene TRBJ1-5; possibly TRBD1 for D (6 bases). The CDR3 spans 14 residues. Germline-derived CDR1 and CDR2 are SGHTA and FQGNSA. The V end was cut by 1 base, the J end by 5 bases, with 9 bases between. The CDR3: CASSLGDIYQPQHF. CDR3 DNA sequence: TGTGCCAGCAGCTTAGGGGACATCTATCAGCCCCAGCATTTT.

The chain has TRBV7-9 and TRBJ2-3, with TRBD1 matching 9 bases. After removal of 4 bases from V and 3 bases from J, the junction contained 5 bases not matched to a gene. This CDR3 is 15 amino acids long. Germline CDR1 is SEHNR and CDR2 is FQNEAQ (reference sequence). The CDR3: CASSSSGTGTDTQYF. CDR3 bases: TGTGCCAGCAGCTCATCCGGGACAGGGACAGATACGCAGTATTTT.

This clone was recorded once. The J gene is TRBJ2-1, the V gene TRBV9, with TRBD2 matching 7 bases. Losses at the gene ends were 7 bases for V and 9 bases for J; bases not matched to a gene: 16. Germline V gives CDR1 SGDLS, CDR2 YYNGEE. This CDR3 comprises 15 residues. CDR3 residues: CASASPWEGSAEQFF. DNA of the CDR3: TGTGCCAGCGCCTCCCCGTGGGAGGGCTCTGCTGAGCAGTTCTTC.

The chain couples TRBV6-1 to TRBJ2-7; 7 bases are shared with TRBD2. Per the germline V gene, CDR1 is MNHNS and CDR2 is SASEGT. V lost 10 bases to trimming and J lost 5 bases; unmatched junction nucleotides: 14. This CDR3 has 14 residues. Here the CDR3 reads CAIQSAGDDHEQYF. The CDR3 region has the DNA TGTGCCATCCAGAGCGCGGGAGACGATCACGAGCAGTACTTC.

V and J are TRBV5-1 and TRBJ1-1; D uncertain. In germline, CDR1 is SGHRS, CDR2 YFSETQ. V was pared by 1 base and J by 0 bases, with 10 bases between. The CDR3 totals 15 residues. CDR3: CASSLTWQVNTEAFF. The CDR3 region has the DNA TGCGCCAGCAGCTTGACCTGGCAGGTGAACACTGAAGCTTTCTTT.

V gene TRBV18 combines with J gene TRBJ2-2; D is ambiguous. Germline V lookup: CDR1 KGHSH, CDR2 LQKENI. This CDR3 has 13 amino acids. V gave up 3 bases and J gave up 6 bases, with 8 bases separating them. The CDR3 DNA sequence: TGTGCCAGCTCACCTTTGGCAGCCGGGGAGCTGTTTTTT. Encoded protein: CASSPLAAGELFF.

This clone has just a few counts. The chain recombines TRBV11-2 with TRBJ1-2; D might be TRBD1 (5 bases). The CDR3 runs 13 residues. V was shortened by 1 base and J by 4 bases, with 7 bases between the two germline ends. Germline CDR1 reads SGHAT; CDR2 reads FQNNGV. CDR3 in amino acids: CASSLGQIYGYTF. CDR3 DNA: TGTGCCAGCAGCTTAGGACAGATCTATGGCTACACCTTC.

This clone was observed a few times. The rearrangement links TRBV6-1 to TRBJ2-7; 10 bases agree with TRBD1. The J segment lost 3 bases and the V segment lost 3 bases, leaving 5 bases of the junction unmatched. Germline V lookup: CDR1 MNHNS, CDR2 SASEGT. The CDR3 totals 15 residues. Written as DNA, the CDR3 is TGTGCCAGCAGTGAGGGACAGGGGCCGATCTACGAGCAGTACTTC. This sequence encodes CASSEGQGPIYEQYF.

This rearrangement joins TRBV19 to TRBJ2-5, with D possibly being TRBD2 (5 bases). The germline gives CDR1 LNHDA, CDR2 SQIVND (reference sequence). CDR3 length: 14 amino acids. V gave up 10 bases and J gave up 2 bases, with 17 bases separating them. This chain's CDR3 is CATSRVALQETQYF. The CDR3 nucleotides read TGTGCCACCTCGAGGGTAGCGTTACAAGAGACCCAGTACTTC.